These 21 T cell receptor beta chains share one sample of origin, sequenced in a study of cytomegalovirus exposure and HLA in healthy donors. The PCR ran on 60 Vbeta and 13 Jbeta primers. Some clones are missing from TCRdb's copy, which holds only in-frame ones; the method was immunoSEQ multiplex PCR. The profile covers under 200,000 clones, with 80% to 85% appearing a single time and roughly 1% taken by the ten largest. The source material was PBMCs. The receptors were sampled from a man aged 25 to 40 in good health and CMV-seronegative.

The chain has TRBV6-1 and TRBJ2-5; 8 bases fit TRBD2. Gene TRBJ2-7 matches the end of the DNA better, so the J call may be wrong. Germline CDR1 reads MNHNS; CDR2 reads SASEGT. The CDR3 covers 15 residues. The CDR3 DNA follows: TGTGCCAGCTCCTTGGCGACGGGAGGGCTCTACGAGCAGTACTTC. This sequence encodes CASSLATGGLYEQYF.

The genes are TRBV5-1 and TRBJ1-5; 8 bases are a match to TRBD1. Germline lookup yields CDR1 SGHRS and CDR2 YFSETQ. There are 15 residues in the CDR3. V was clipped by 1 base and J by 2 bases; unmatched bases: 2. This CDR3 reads CASSLRTGRNQPQHF. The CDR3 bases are TGCGCCAGCAGCTTGAGGACAGGGCGCAATCAGCCCCAGCATTTT.

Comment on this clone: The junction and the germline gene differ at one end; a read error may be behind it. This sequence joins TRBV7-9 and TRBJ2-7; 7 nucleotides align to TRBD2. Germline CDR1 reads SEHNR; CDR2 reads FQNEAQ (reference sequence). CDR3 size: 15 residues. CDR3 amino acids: CSSSSWGGRAYEQYF. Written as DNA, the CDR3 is TGTTCCAGCAGCTCGTGGGGGGGAAGAGCCTACGAGCAGTACTTC.

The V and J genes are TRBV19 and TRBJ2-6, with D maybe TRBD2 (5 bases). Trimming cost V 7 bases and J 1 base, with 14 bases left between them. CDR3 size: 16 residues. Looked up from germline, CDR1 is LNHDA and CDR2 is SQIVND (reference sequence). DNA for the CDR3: TGTGCCAGTAAAAGCGGCTTAGGGTCTGGGGCCAACGTCCTGACTTTC. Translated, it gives CASKSGLGSGANVLTF.

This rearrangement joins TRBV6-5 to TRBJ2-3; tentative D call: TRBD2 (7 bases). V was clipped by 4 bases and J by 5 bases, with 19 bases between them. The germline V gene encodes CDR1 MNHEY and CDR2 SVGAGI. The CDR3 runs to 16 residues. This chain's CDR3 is CASSSNPGGEGDTQYF. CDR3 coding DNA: TGTGCCAGCAGTTCCAACCCGGGGGGCGAAGGAGATACGCAGTATTTT.

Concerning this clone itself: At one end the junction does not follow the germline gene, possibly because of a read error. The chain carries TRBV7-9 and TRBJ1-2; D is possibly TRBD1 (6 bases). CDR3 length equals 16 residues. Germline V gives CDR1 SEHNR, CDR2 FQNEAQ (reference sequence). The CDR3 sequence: CSSSLDLGRGIYGYTF. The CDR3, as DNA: TGTTCCAGCAGCTTAGATCTCGGCAGGGGCATCTATGGCTACACCTTC.

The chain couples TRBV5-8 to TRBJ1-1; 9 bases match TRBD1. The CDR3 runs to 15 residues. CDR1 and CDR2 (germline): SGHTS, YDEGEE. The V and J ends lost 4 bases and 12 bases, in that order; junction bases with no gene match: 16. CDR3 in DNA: TGTGCCAGCAGCCGTCAAGGGACAGGGACCCGGGGTTCTTTCTTT. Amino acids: CASSRQGTGTRGSFF.

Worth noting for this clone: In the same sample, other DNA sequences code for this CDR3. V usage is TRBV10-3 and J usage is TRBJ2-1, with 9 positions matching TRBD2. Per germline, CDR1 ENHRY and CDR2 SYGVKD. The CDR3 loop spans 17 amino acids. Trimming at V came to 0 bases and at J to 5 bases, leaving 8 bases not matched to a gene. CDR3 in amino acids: CAISESGASGDNNEQFF. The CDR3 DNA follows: TGTGCCATCAGTGAGTCGGGAGCTAGCGGGGATAACAATGAGCAGTTCTTC.

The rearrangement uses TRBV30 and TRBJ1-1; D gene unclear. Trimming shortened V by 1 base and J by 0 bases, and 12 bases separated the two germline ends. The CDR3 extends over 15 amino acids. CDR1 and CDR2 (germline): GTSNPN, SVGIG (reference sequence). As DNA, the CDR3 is TGTGCCTGGAGTGGGGCGATTGCCATGAACACTGAAGCTTTCTTT. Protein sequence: CAWSGAIAMNTEAFF.

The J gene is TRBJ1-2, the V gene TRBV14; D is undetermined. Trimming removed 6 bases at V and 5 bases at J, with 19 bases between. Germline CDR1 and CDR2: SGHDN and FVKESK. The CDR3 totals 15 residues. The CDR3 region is CASSRNRRQTYGYTF. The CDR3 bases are TGTGCCAGCAGTCGAAACCGGCGGCAGACTTATGGCTACACCTTC.

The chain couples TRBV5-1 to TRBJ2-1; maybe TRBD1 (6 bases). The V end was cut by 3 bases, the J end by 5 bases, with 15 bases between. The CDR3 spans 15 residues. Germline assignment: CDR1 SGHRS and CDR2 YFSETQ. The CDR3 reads CASSSQGTGHNEQFF. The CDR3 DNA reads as TGCGCCAGCAGCTCACAGGGCACCGGGCACAATGAGCAGTTCTTC.

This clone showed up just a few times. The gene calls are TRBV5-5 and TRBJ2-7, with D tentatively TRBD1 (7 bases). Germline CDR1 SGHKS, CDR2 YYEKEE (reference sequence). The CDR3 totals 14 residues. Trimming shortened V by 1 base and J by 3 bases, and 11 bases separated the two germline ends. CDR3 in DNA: TGTGCCAGCAGCTTGCCAGGGGGGAGCTACGAGCAGTACTTC. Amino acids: CASSLPGGSYEQYF.

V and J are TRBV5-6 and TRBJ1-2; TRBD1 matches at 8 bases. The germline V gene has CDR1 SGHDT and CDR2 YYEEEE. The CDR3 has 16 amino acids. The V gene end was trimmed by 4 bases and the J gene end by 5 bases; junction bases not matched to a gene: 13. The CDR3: CASSVTGEVSQYGYTF. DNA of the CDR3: TGTGCCAGCAGCGTGACAGGGGAAGTCTCGCAGTATGGCTACACCTTC.

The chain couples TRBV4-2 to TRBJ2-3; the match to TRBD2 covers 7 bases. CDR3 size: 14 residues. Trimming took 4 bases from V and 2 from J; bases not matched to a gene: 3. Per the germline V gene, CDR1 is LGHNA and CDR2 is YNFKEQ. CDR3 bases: TGTGCCAGCAGCCCCGGGACTACCACAGATACGCAGTATTTT. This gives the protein CASSPGTTTDTQYF.

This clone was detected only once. The CDR3 here is CASSLGQGSGGYTF. The CDR3 region has the DNA TGCGCCAGCAGCTTGGGACAGGGGTCAGGTGGCTACACCTTC. The rearrangement joins TRBV5-1 to TRBJ1-2; TRBD1 matches 8 bases. CDR3 length equals 14 residues. The germline gives CDR1 SGHRS, CDR2 YFSETQ. Losses at the gene ends were 0 bases for V and 7 bases for J; bases not matched to a gene: 5.

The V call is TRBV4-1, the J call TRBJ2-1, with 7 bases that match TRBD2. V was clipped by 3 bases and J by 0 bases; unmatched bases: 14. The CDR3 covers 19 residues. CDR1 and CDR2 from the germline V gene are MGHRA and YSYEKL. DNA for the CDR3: TGCGCCAGCAGCCACCCCAAGATCCCCACTAGCGACTCCTACAATGAGCAGTTCTTC. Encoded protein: CASSHPKIPTSDSYNEQFF.

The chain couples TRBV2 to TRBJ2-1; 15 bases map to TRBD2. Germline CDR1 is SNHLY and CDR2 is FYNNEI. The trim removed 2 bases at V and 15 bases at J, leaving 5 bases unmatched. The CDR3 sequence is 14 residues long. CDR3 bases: TGTGCCAGCAGTGAAAATCAGGGACTAGCGGGGGGGTTCTTC. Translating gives CASSENQGLAGGFF.

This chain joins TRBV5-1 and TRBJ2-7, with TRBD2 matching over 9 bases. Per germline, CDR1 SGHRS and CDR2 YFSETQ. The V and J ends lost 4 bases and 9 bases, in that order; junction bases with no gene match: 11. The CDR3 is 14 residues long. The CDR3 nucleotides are TGCGCCAGCAGCCTTAGCGGGAGAGACGGACTGCAGTACTTC. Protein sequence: CASSLSGRDGLQYF.

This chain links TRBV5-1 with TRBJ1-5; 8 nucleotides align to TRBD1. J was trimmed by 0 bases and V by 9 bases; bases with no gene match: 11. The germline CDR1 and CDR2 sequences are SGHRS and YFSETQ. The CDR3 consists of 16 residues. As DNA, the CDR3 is TGCGCCACCATGGACAGGGATCCCATTAGCAATCAGCCCCAGCATTTT. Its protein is CATMDRDPISNQPQHF.

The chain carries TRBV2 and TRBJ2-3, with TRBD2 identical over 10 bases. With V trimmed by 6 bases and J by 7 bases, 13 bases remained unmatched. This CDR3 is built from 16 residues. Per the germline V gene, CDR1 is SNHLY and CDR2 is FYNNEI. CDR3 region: CASSQTSGRAINTQYF. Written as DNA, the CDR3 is TGTGCCAGCAGCCAAACCAGCGGGAGGGCCATTAATACGCAGTATTTT.

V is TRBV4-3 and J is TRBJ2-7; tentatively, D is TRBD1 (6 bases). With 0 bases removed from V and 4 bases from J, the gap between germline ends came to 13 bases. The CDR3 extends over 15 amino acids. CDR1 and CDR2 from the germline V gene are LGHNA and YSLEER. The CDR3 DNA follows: TGCGCCAGCAGCCAAGATCCGGGACACCCGTACGAGCAGTACTTC. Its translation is CASSQDPGHPYEQYF.